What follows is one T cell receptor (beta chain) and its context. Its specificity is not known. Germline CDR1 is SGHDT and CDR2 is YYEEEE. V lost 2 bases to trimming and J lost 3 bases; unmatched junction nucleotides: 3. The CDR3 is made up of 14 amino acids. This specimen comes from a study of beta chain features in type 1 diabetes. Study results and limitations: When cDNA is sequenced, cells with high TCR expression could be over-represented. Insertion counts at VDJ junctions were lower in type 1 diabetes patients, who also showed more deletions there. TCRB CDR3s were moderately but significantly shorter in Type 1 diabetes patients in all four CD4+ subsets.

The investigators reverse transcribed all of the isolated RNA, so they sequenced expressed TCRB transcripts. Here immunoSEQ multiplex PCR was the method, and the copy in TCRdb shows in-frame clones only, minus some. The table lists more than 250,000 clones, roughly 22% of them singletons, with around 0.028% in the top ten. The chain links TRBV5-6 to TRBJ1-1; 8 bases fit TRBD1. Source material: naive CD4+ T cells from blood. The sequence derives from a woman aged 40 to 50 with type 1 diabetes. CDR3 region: CASSFQGAHTEAFF. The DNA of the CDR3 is TGTGCCAGCAGCTTCCAGGGGGCTCACACTGAAGCTTTCTTT.